The 9 T cell receptor beta chains reported below all come from one sample, sequenced in a study of T cell changes during pregnancy in multiple sclerosis. Only in-frame clones appear in the TCRdb table, and some are missing; sequencing was by immunoSEQ multiplex PCR. This table has tens of thousands of clones, 85% to 95% appearing once. Sequenced material: CD8+ T cells from peripheral blood mononuclear cells, taken after pregnancy. The receptors derive from a female donor with multiple sclerosis, enrolled in a pregnancy study.

The CDR3 loop reads CASTPMIDTGELFF. CDR3 in DNA: TGTGCCAGCACCCCAATGATAGACACCGGGGAGCTGTTTTTT. The V gene is TRBV6-1, the J gene TRBJ2-2; D uncertain. Germline V CDR1 and CDR2: MNHNS, SASEGT. V dropped 7 bases and J dropped 3 bases, with 12 bases sitting between them. This CDR3 contains 14 residues.

V gene TRBV5-4 combines with J gene TRBJ2-5, with 11 bases fitting TRBD2. The length of the CDR3 is 15 residues. Losses at the gene ends were 0 bases for V and 4 bases for J; bases not matched to a gene: 2. CDR1 and CDR2 from the germline V gene are SGHNT and YYREEE (reference sequence). In DNA form, the CDR3 reads TGTGCCAGCAGCTTGGATACTAGCGGGAGAGAGACCCAGTACTTC. Translated, it gives CASSLDTSGRETQYF.

This chain joins TRBV9 and TRBJ2-7; perhaps TRBD2 as D (6 bases). The CDR3 has 15 amino acids. The germline CDR1 and CDR2 sequences are SGDLS and YYNGEE. Deletions cut 4 bases from V and 0 bases from J, with 14 bases between. The CDR3 sequence is CASSPTLTSSYEQYF. The CDR3 DNA reads as TGTGCCAGCAGCCCAACCTTGACTAGCTCCTACGAGCAGTACTTC.

The rearrangement joins TRBV10-2 to TRBJ2-3; TRBD2 is a possible D gene (6 bases). The CDR3 extends over 16 amino acids. Looked up from germline, CDR1 is WSHSY and CDR2 is SAAADI. V gave up 6 bases and J gave up 0 bases, with 16 bases separating them. CDR3 residues: CASSPGGTGSTDTQYF. The CDR3 coding sequence is TGCGCCAGCAGCCCGGGCGGGACGGGAAGCACAGATACGCAGTATTTT.

This clone showed up just once. The chain is built from TRBV7-2 and TRBJ2-7; no clear D. The CDR3 runs to 11 residues. Germline CDR1 and CDR2: SGHTA and FQGNSA. The V and J ends lost 4 bases and 3 bases respectively, with 4 bases between them. The CDR3: CASSSFYEQYF. The CDR3 nucleotides are TGTGCCAGCAGCTCCTTCTACGAGCAGTACTTC.

This chain joins TRBV21-1 and TRBJ2-1; the table assigns TRBD2, which was not confirmed against the DNA. TRBV21-1 is labeled a pseudogene. The CDR3 loop spans 16 amino acids. As DNA, the CDR3 is TGTGCCAGCAGCAAAGTCGGCGGACTAGCTGACAATGAGCAGTTCTTC. Its protein is CASSKVGGLADNEQFF.

In regard to this clone: Other DNA sequences in the sample encode the same CDR3. The chain couples TRBV27 to TRBJ2-7; tentative D call: TRBD1 (5 bases). The germline V gene encodes CDR1 MNHEY and CDR2 SMNVEV (reference sequence). The length of the CDR3 is 13 residues. V dropped 3 bases and J dropped 1 base, with 7 bases sitting between them. CDR3 sequence: CASSLQGSYEQYF. The CDR3 bases are TGTGCCAGCAGTTTGCAGGGATCCTACGAGCAGTACTTC.

V is TRBV7-6 and J is TRBJ2-1; TRBD2 agrees at 12 bases. This CDR3 region has 18 residues. Germline CDR1 SGHVS, CDR2 FNYEAQ. Trimming at V came to 5 bases and at J to 9 bases, leaving 17 bases not matched to a gene. CDR3 coding DNA: TGTGCCAGCAGCCCCGTCCTAGCGGGAGGGCCAGGGTGGAGTGAGCAGTTCTTC. It specifies CASSPVLAGGPGWSEQFF.

The J gene is TRBJ2-5, the V gene TRBV7-6; D uncertain. Trimming left V 5 bases short and J 1 base short, with 17 bases between. Germline V gene lookup returns CDR1 SGHVS and CDR2 FNYEAQ. This CDR3 comprises 16 residues. The CDR3, as DNA: TGTGCCAGCAGCCCGTCCAGAAGCGTCCCCCAAGAGACCCAGTACTTC. Encoded protein: CASSPSRSVPQETQYF.